This is a list of T cell receptor beta chains from one sample in a study of cytomegalovirus exposure and HLA in healthy donors. The protocol was immunoSEQ multiplex PCR, while the TCRdb copy is restricted to in-frame clones and leaves out a portion. The sample comprises approximately 200,000 clones, 75% to 85% of which are singletons, and over 1.5% rests with the top ten. Sequencing used PBMCs. Receptors were obtained from a girl aged 10-17 years in good health and CMV-seropositive. Both conserved end residues are part of each CDR3. D genes are given only for firm matches. Some rows mark clone size as missing; the rest say once, few, many or name a class of expanded clone.

CDR3: CASSQRTGRLYGYTF
DNA: TGCGCCAGCAGCCAGAGGACAGGGAGGTTGTATGGCTACACCTTC
V: TRBV4-3
size: NA
D: TRBD1
J: TRBJ1-2

CDR3: CASSSIHNEQFF
DNA: TGTGCCAGCAGCTCCATTCACAATGAGCAGTTCTTC
V: TRBV7-8
size: NA
D: NA
J: TRBJ2-1

CDR3: CASSGPGQGNTEAFF
DNA: TGCGCCAGCAGCGGACCGGGACAGGGGAACACTGAAGCTTTCTTT
V: TRBV4-3
size: NA
D: TRBD1
J: TRBJ1-1

CDR3: CASSLFQGSETQYF
DNA: TGTGCCAGCAGCTTGTTCCAGGGAAGTGAGACCCAGTACTTC
V: TRBV11-3
size: NA
D: NA
J: TRBJ2-5

CDR3: CACAAYQETQYF
DNA: TGTGCCTGCGCAGCGTACCAAGAGACCCAGTACTTC
V: TRBV2
size: NA
D: NA
J: TRBJ2-5

CDR3: CAISESAGQETQYF
DNA: TGTGCCATCAGTGAGTCTGCAGGGCAAGAGACCCAGTACTTC
V: TRBV10-3
size: once
D: NA
J: TRBJ2-5

CDR3: CASSDRANYGYTF
DNA: TGTGCCAGCTCGGACAGGGCTAACTATGGCTACACCTTC
V: TRBV19
size: NA
D: TRBD1
J: TRBJ1-2

CDR3: CASRQPPGTEAFF
DNA: TGTGCCAGCAGACAACCCCCCGGGACAGAAGCTTTCTTT
V: TRBV6-4
size: once
D: NA
J: TRBJ1-1

CDR3: CASSPPGFGGDTEAFF
DNA: TGTGCCAGCAGCCCCCCGGGGTTTGGGGGGGACACTGAAGCTTTCTTT
V: TRBV5-4
size: NA
D: NA
J: TRBJ1-1

CDR3: CASRRDLQVNYGYTF
DNA: TGTGCCAGCAGGCGAGACCTACAGGTTAACTATGGCTACACCTTC
V: TRBV7-2
size: NA
D: NA
J: TRBJ1-2

CDR3: CASSQDGQAIYNEQFF
DNA: TGCGCCAGCAGCCAAGACGGACAGGCTATATACAATGAGCAGTTCTTC
V: TRBV5-1
size: NA
D: TRBD1
J: TRBJ2-1

CDR3: CASSPRTGMDDYEQYF
DNA: TGCGCCAGCAGCCCAAGGACAGGGATGGATGACTACGAGCAGTACTTC
V: TRBV5-1
size: NA
D: TRBD1
J: TRBJ2-7

CDR3: CASSAGTGGMGYTF
DNA: TGTGCCAGCAGCGCCGGGACAGGGGGCATGGGCTACACCTTC
V: TRBV7-8
size: once
D: TRBD1
J: TRBJ1-2

CDR3: CASSRPDNRETVAEAFF
DNA: TGTGCCAGCAGCCGGCCTGATAACAGGGAAACAGTCGCTGAAGCTTTCTTT
V: TRBV4-2
size: few
D: NA
J: TRBJ1-1

CDR3: CASSPLGRSYNEQFF
DNA: TGTGCCAGCAGCCCCTTGGGGCGATCCTACAATGAGCAGTTCTTC
V: TRBV11-3
size: NA
D: NA
J: TRBJ2-1

CDR3: CASSVDGHRRQPQHF
DNA: TGTGCCAGCAGCGTAGACGGACACCGACGGCAGCCCCAGCATTTT
V: TRBV9
size: NA
D: NA
J: TRBJ1-5

CDR3: CASSEGGGSSYEQYF
DNA: TGTGCCAGCAGTGAAGGCGGGGGTTCTTCCTACGAGCAGTACTTC
V: TRBV25-1
size: NA
D: TRBD2
J: TRBJ2-7

CDR3: CASSLILAGVQETQYF
DNA: TGTGCCAGCAGCTTAATACTAGCGGGGGTCCAAGAGACCCAGTACTTC
V: TRBV7-2
size: NA
D: TRBD2
J: TRBJ2-5

CDR3: CASNEFDGRETQYF
DNA: TGCGCCAGCAACGAGTTTGACGGGAGAGAGACCCAGTACTTC
V: TRBV5-1
size: once
D: NA
J: TRBJ2-5

CDR3: CASRDLSGGAGEQFF
DNA: TGTGCCAGCAGAGACCTAAGCGGGGGGGCAGGGGAGCAGTTCTTC
V: TRBV2
size: NA
D: TRBD2
J: TRBJ2-1

CDR3: CASKPTGHYEQYF
DNA: TGTGCCAGCAAACCGACAGGGCACTACGAGCAGTACTTC
V: TRBV27
size: NA
D: TRBD1
J: TRBJ2-7

CDR3: CASGLGGLLGGKAFF
DNA: TGTGCTAGTGGTTTGGGAGGACTTTTAGGAGGCAAAGCTTTCTTT
V: TRBV12-5
size: NA
D: NA
J: TRBJ1-1

CDR3: CASQLERGGYEQFF
DNA: TGTGCCAGCCAACTTGAGCGGGGGGGCTATGAGCAGTTCTTC
V: TRBV2
size: few
D: TRBD2
J: TRBJ2-1

CDR3: CATSTEGDTQYF
DNA: TGTGCCACCAGTACGGAGGGAGATACGCAGTATTTT
V: TRBV15
size: few
D: NA
J: TRBJ2-3

CDR3: CASSRTGGTGELFF
DNA: TGCGCCAGCAGTCGGACAGGGGGCACCGGGGAGCTGTTTTTT
V: TRBV10-1
size: NA
D: TRBD1
J: TRBJ2-2

CDR3: CASSIPRVVNQPQHF
DNA: TGTGCCAGTAGTATCCCCAGGGTAGTCAATCAGCCCCAGCATTTT
V: TRBV19
size: NA
D: NA
J: TRBJ1-5

CDR3: CSVIQGSGANVLTF
DNA: TGCAGCGTGATACAGGGTTCTGGGGCCAACGTCCTGACTTTC
V: TRBV29-1
size: NA
D: NA
J: TRBJ2-6

CDR3: CASSSNRGYNSPLHF
DNA: TGTGCCAGTAGTAGCAACAGGGGCTATAATTCACCCCTCCACTTT
V: TRBV19
size: NA
D: TRBD1
J: TRBJ1-6

CDR3: CASSWPGGTPLHF
DNA: TGCGCCAGCAGTTGGCCAGGGGGTACACCCCTCCACTTT
V: TRBV10-2
size: NA
D: TRBD1
J: TRBJ1-6

CDR3: CASSVSGSTNYGYTF
DNA: TGTGCCAGCAGTGTATCAGGGTCAACTAACTATGGCTACACCTTC
V: TRBV6-1
size: NA
D: NA
J: TRBJ1-2

CDR3: CASSGPPVGGGGELFF
DNA: TGCGCCAGCAGTGGGCCCCCCGTCGGGGGGGGCGGGGAGCTGTTTTTT
V: TRBV10-2
size: NA
D: TRBD2
J: TRBJ2-2

CDR3: CASSAAGTGSRRLHF
DNA: TGTGCCAGCAGTGCAGCCGGGACAGGGTCTCGGCGCCTCCACTTT
V: TRBV2
size: NA
D: TRBD1
J: TRBJ1-6

CDR3: CASSSRRGVSYNEQFF
DNA: TGTGCCAGCAGCTCCAGACGGGGGGTGTCCTACAATGAGCAGTTCTTC
V: TRBV11-2
size: NA
D: TRBD2
J: TRBJ2-1

CDR3: CSVVQNGYTF
DNA: TGCAGCGTTGTTCAGAATGGCTACACCTTC
V: TRBV29-1
size: NA
D: NA
J: TRBJ1-2

CDR3: CASSLEQGTDTQYF
DNA: TGCGCCAGCAGCTTGGAGCAGGGCACAGATACGCAGTATTTT
V: TRBV5-1
size: NA
D: NA
J: TRBJ2-3

CDR3: CASSSGGTAQFF
DNA: TGTGCCAGCAGCTCAGGAGGCACCGCGCAGTTCTTC
V: TRBV9
size: NA
D: NA
J: TRBJ2-1

CDR3: CASSLKGYGYTF
DNA: TGTGCCAGCAGTTTAAAGGGGTATGGCTACACCTTC
V: TRBV27
size: NA
D: NA
J: TRBJ1-2

CDR3: CASSYSTAGGQDGYTF
DNA: TGTGCCAGCAGTTACTCGACGGCAGGTGGACAGGATGGCTACACCTTC
V: TRBV6-6
size: NA
D: TRBD1
J: TRBJ1-2

CDR3: CASSYLRLLLRDEQFF
DNA: TGTGCCAGCAGCTATCTTCGACTCCTGCTTCGGGATGAGCAGTTCTTC
V: TRBV5-6
size: NA
D: NA
J: TRBJ2-1

CDR3: CASSRGQGARYTF
DNA: TGTGCCAGCAGCAGGGGACAGGGGGCGAGGTACACCTTC
V: TRBV2
size: NA
D: TRBD1
J: TRBJ1-2

CDR3: CASSQGLVRLTEAFF
DNA: TGCGCCAGCAGCCAAGGGTTGGTCAGGCTCACTGAAGCTTTCTTT
V: TRBV4-3
size: few
D: NA
J: TRBJ1-1

CDR3: CASSQDPSSGGELFF
DNA: TGCGCCAGCAGCCAAGATCCTAGCAGTGGCGGGGAGCTGTTTTTT
V: TRBV4-1
size: NA
D: NA
J: TRBJ2-2